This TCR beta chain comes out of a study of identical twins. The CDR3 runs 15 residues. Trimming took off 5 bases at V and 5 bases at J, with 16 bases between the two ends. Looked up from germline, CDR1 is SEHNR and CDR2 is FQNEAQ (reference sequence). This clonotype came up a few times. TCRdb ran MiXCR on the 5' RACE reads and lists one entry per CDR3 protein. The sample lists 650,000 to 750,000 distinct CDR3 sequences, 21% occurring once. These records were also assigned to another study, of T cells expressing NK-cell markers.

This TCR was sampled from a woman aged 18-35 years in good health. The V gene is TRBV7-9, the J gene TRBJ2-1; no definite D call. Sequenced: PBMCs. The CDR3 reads CASSARADNNNEQFF. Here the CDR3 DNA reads TGTGCCAGCAGCGCCCGCGCTGACAATAACAATGAGCAGTTCTTC.